The T cell receptor beta chain under discussion was sequenced for a study of CD8 T cells in ankylosing spondylitis. TCRdb redid the calling of the 5' RACE reads with MiXCR, one entry per CDR3 protein. The sample contains 130,000 or so distinct CDR3 sequences, around 10% of which appear only once. Trimming took 4 bases from V and 0 from J, leaving 12 bases between them. From germline, CDR1 is SEHNR and CDR2 FQNEAQ (reference sequence). This CDR3 spans 15 amino acids. This clonotype occurred many times. The receptor's source is a female donor with ankylosing spondylitis or in good health (not recorded which). Sequences were obtained from blood, either unsorted or a sorted T cell fraction (not recorded which). The rearrangement uses TRBV7-9 and TRBJ1-1; no clear D gene. CDR3 nucleotide sequence: TGTGCCAGCAGCTCACAAGGATACATGAACACTGAAGCTTTCTTT. It encodes CASSSQGYMNTEAFF.